A selection of T cell receptor beta chains follows, all from one sample in a study of metastatic and nonmetastatic thyroid tumors. TCRdb re-called clones from the PCR reads using MiXCR. Among about 49,000 clones listed, roughly 4% were seen once. The source material was blood. The receptors come from a female donor with papillary thyroid cancer or a benign thyroid nodule (not recorded which). Some clones in this sample may be carry-over from other donors' samples. CDR3s include the opening cysteine and the closing phenylalanine or tryptophan. Fields, in order: D gene, V gene, J gene, CDR3 length, clone size, CDR3 DNA, CDR3 protein. The D gene is left open where the match is weak. Some rows mark clone size as missing; the rest say once, few, many or name a class of expanded clone.

TRBD1,TRBV6-1,TRBJ1-2,15,NA,TGTGCCAGCAGTGAAGAGGGAGGGACAGGTGGCGGCTACACCTTC,CASSEEGGTGGGYTF
NA,TRBV11-2,TRBJ2-1,13,many,TGTGCCAGCAGTCCCTCTGACTTATTTGAGCAGTTCTTC,CASSPSDLFEQFF
TRBD2,TRBV13,TRBJ2-7,16,many,TGTGCCAGCAGCTTACAACTAGCGGGGTACGCATACGAGCAGTACTTC,CASSLQLAGYAYEQYF
NA,TRBV5-8,TRBJ1-4,14,many,TGTGCCAGCAGCTCCGGGACAACTAATGAAAAACTGTTTTTT,CASSSGTTNEKLFF
NA,TRBV6-1,TRBJ2-7,15,many,TGTGCCAGCACCCAAAAGGGGCGGGGATCTGGGGAAAAGTACTTC,CASTQKGRGSGEKYF
NA,TRBV2,TRBJ1-5,13,NA,TGTGCCAGCACGGGAGGGTGGAATCAGCCCCAGCATTTT,CASTGGWNQPQHF
TRBD1,TRBV10-3,TRBJ1-2,13,NA,TGTGCCATCAGTAGTGACAGGGATGCTGGCTACACCTTC,CAISSDRDAGYTF
TRBD2,TRBV6-2/TRBV6-3,TRBJ2-1,14,few,TGTGCCAGCAGTTGGGGACTAGCCACCAATGAGCAGTTCTTC,CASSWGLATNEQFF
NA,TRBV30,TRBJ1-6,12,few,TGTGCCTGGAGTGGGTTGTATTCACCCCTCCACTTT,CAWSGLYSPLHF
NA,TRBV20-1,TRBJ1-2,11,many,TGCAGTGCTGGGCAGGTCTATGGCTACACCTTC,CSAGQVYGYTF
TRBD2,TRBV28,TRBJ2-3,16,NA,TGTGCCAGCAGTACAATAGCGGGAGGGACGGCAGATACGCAGTATTTT,CASSTIAGGTADTQYF
NA,TRBV6-2/TRBV6-3,TRBJ2-2,14,few,TGTGCCAGCAGTCAGGACGGGAACACCGGGGAGCTGTTTTTT,CASSQDGNTGELFF
NA,TRBV7-3,TRBJ2-5,12,many,TGTGCCAGCAGCCGCCCCGGAGAGACCCAGTACTTC,CASSRPGETQYF
NA,TRBV18,TRBJ2-7,14,few,TGTGCCAGCTCACCCAGGATCAGCCCCTACGAGCAGTACTTC,CASSPRISPYEQYF
TRBD1,TRBV12-3/TRBV12-4,TRBJ1-2,12,NA,TGTGCCATTGTATCGACAGGGGGTTTCTACACCTTC,CAIVSTGGFYTF
TRBD1,TRBV6-5,TRBJ2-7,15,medium-sized,TGTGCCAGCAGTTACTTACCGGGACAGTATTCCGAGCAGTACTTC,CASSYLPGQYSEQYF
TRBD2,TRBV29-1,TRBJ2-1,13,many,TGCAGCGTCGGGACTAGCGGGAGTAATGAGCAGTTCTTC,CSVGTSGSNEQFF
NA,TRBV19,TRBJ2-7,15,few,TGTGCCAGTAGCCCAACCTGTACAGGAACCTACGAGCAGTACTTC,CASSPTCTGTYEQYF
NA,TRBV7-4,TRBJ2-2,14,many,TGTGCCAGTCTCCATAGCGGGAACACCGGGGAGCTGTTTTTT,CASLHSGNTGELFF
NA,TRBV6-4,TRBJ2-2,17,many,TGTGCCAGCAGTGACTTCGAAGGGCCTGGGGGCACCGGGGAGCTGTTTTTT,CASSDFEGPGGTGELFF
NA,TRBV6-1,TRBJ2-7,13,medium-sized,TGTGCCAGCAGTGAATCATCATCCTACGAGCAGTACTTC,CASSESSSYEQYF
NA,TRBV7-9,TRBJ2-7,13,NA,TGTGCCACCGCAAGTGGGGCGCGGGACGAGCAGTGCTTC,CATASGARDEQCF
TRBD2,TRBV9,TRBJ2-1,17,many,TGTGCCAGCAGCGTAGGGACTAGCGGGAGTTTTTACAATGAGCAGTTCTTC,CASSVGTSGSFYNEQFF
NA,TRBV4-1,TRBJ2-3,13,many,TGCGCCAGCAGCCAAGATAGGATAGATACGCAGTATTTT,CASSQDRIDTQYF
NA,TRBV7-9,TRBJ1-5,16,many,TGTGCCAGCAGCGGACGGGACAACTTGGGCAATCAGCCCCAGCATTTT,CASSGRDNLGNQPQHF
NA,TRBV18,TRBJ2-7,15,many,TGTGCCAGCTCATCGTACAGAAGATCAACCTACGAGCAGTACTTC,CASSSYRRSTYEQYF
NA,TRBV12-3/TRBV12-4,TRBJ2-3,15,few,TGTGCCAGCAGTTTAGCAGTAGGGCGACCAGATACGCAGTATTTT,CASSLAVGRPDTQYF
NA,TRBV6-1,TRBJ1-2,13,medium-sized,TGTGCCAGCAAGTTCGGCGGGGTCGGGGGCTACACCTTC,CASKFGGVGGYTF
NA,TRBV7-9,TRBJ1-3,16,many,TGTGCCAGCAGCTTAGGTGACGTCGCCTCTGGAAACACCATATATTTT,CASSLGDVASGNTIYF
TRBD1,TRBV4-1,TRBJ1-2,18,many,TGCGCCAGCAGCCAAGAGTGGGGACAGGGACTAAGAGCCGATGGCTACACCTTC,CASSQEWGQGLRADGYTF
NA,TRBV11-3,TRBJ2-5,14,many,TGTGCCAGCAGCTTAGATCCAGGGCAAGAGACCCAGTACTTC,CASSLDPGQETQYF
NA,TRBV6-1,TRBJ2-7,13,many,TGTGCCAGCAGTGATCCCGGGCTTGGAGAGCAGTACTTC,CASSDPGLGEQYF
NA,TRBV19,TRBJ1-2,14,few,TGTGCCAGTAGTATTGGGGATACGATGGGAGGCTACACCTTC,CASSIGDTMGGYTF
TRBD1,TRBV6-2/TRBV6-3,TRBJ2-2,15,many,TGTGCCAGCATCACAGGGGGCGCGAACACCGGGGAGCTGTTTTTT,CASITGGANTGELFF
NA,TRBV19,TRBJ2-2,16,NA,TGTGCCAGTAGTATCCTAACACGGGTGAACACCGGGGAGCTGTTTTTT,CASSILTRVNTGELFF
TRBD1,TRBV2,TRBJ2-7,12,many,TGTGCCAGCGGGACAGGGAACTACGAGCAGTACTTC,CASGTGNYEQYF
TRBD1,TRBV10-3,TRBJ2-2,14,many,TGTGCCATACAGGGACAGCTCAACACCGGGGAGCTGTTTTTT,CAIQGQLNTGELFF
NA,TRBV12-5,TRBJ1-5,13,few,TGTGCTAGTGGTTTGGACAGGGACCAGCCCCAGCATTTT,CASGLDRDQPQHF
TRBD1,TRBV28,TRBJ2-7,14,medium-sized,TGTGCCAGCATCCCGGACAGGACCTCCTACGAGCAGTACTTC,CASIPDRTSYEQYF
NA,TRBV18,TRBJ2-5,14,many,TGTGCCAGCTCACCGTCGGGGTTAGACGAGACCCAGTACTTC,CASSPSGLDETQYF
NA,TRBV7-7,TRBJ2-4,17,many,TGTGCTAGCAGCTTAAACAAAGGAGAACGAGCCAAAAACATTCAGTACTTC,CASSLNKGERAKNIQYF
TRBD1,TRBV6-1,TRBJ1-5,14,many,TGTGCCAGCAGTGCACAGGGGAGAGATCAGCCCCAGCATTTT,CASSAQGRDQPQHF
NA,TRBV27,TRBJ2-7,14,many,TGTGCCAGCAGCCACAGGTCATTGGCTTACGAGCAGTACTTC,CASSHRSLAYEQYF
NA,TRBV6-1,TRBJ2-3,14,few,TGTGCCAGTAGTGATACAGGGATAACAGATACGAAGTATTTT,CASSDTGITDTKYF
TRBD1,TRBV5-4,TRBJ2-7,14,NA,TGTGCCACAGCGGACAGGCGGGTGACCTACGAGCAGTACTTC,CATADRRVTYEQYF
NA,TRBV6-1,TRBJ1-5,9,few,TGTGCAACAGATCAGCCCCAGCATTTT,CATDQPQHF
NA,TRBV27,TRBJ2-1,17,many,TGTGCCAGCAGATCTGGACAGAGGATAGGTAGATACAATGAGCAGTTCTTC,CASRSGQRIGRYNEQFF
NA,TRBV18,TRBJ1-1,15,NA,TGTGCCAGCTCACCACCGAGTGTGGCGAACACTGAAGCTTTCTTT,CASSPPSVANTEAFF
NA,TRBV11-3,TRBJ1-4,13,many,TGTGCCAGCAGCTTAGGGGCGAGCGAAAAACTGTTTTTT,CASSLGASEKLFF
NA,TRBV5-1,TRBJ1-2,15,few,TGCGCCAGCAGCTTGGGTGGGCAACCCAACTATGGCTACACCTTC,CASSLGGQPNYGYTF
NA,TRBV7-8,TRBJ2-2,13,many,TGTGCCAGCAGCTTAGACAGGTTGGGAGAGCTGTTTTTT,CASSLDRLGELFF
TRBD1,TRBV6-1,TRBJ1-1,14,NA,TGTGCCAGCCTTAGTAGACAGGGTAAATCCGAAGCTTTCTTT,CASLSRQGKSEAFF